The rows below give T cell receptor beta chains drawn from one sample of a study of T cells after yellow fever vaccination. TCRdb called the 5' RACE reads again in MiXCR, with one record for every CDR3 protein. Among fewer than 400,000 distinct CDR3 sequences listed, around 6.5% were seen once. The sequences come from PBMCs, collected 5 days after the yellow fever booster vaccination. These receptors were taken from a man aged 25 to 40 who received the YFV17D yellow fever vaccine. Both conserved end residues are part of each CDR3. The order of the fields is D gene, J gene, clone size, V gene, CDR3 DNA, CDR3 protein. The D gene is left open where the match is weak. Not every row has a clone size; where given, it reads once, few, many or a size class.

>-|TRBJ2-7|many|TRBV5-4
TGTGCCAGCAGCTTAGGGGAGGACTACGAGCAGTACTTC
CASSLGEDYEQYF
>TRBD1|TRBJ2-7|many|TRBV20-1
TGCAGTGCTATACCCGCGGCAGGGGGCACCTACGAGCAGTACTTC
CSAIPAAGGTYEQYF
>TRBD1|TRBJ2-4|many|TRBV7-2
TGTGCCAGCAGCCGAGGGGGCAGTGAAAACATTCAGTACTTC
CASSRGGSENIQYF
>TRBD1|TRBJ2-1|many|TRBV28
TGTGCCAGCAGCAAATCCGGGACAGGGTTATTGGAGCAGTTCTTC
CASSKSGTGLLEQFF
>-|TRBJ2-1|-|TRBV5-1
TGCGCCAGCAGCTTGATCGCTTCTCGGGACAATGAGCAGTTCTTC
CASSLIASRDNEQFF
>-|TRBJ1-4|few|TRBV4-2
TGTGCCAGCAGCCAAGCAACAGGTCGGGCTGAAAAACTGTTTTTT
CASSQATGRAEKLFF
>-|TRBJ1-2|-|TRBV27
TGTGCCAGCAGTTTAAGTCTTCGGGACCAATACTATGGCTACACCTTC
CASSLSLRDQYYGYTF
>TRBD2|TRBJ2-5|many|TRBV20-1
TGCAGTGCTCCCGAAGGACTAGCGGGAGGCCGGTGGGAGACCCAGTACTTC
CSAPEGLAGGRWETQYF
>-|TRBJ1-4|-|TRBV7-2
TGTGCCAGCAGACAAACAGGGAGCTCTAATGAAAAACTGTTTTTT
CASRQTGSSNEKLFF
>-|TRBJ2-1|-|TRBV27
TGTGCCAGCAGCCCGTCAGTAGGTGGGAGGCCCAATGAGCAGTTCTTC
CASSPSVGGRPNEQFF
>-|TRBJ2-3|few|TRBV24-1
TGTGCCACCAGTCGATTTGACGGAGGGCCCGGGAACACAGATACGCAGTATTTT
CATSRFDGGPGNTDTQYF
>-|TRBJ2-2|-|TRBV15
TGTGCCACCAGCAGAGATAATGGCGGAACCGGGGAGCTGTTTTTT
CATSRDNGGTGELFF
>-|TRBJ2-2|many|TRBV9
TGTGCCAGCAGCCCCTTAGTGGGCACCGGGGAGCTGTTTTTT
CASSPLVGTGELFF
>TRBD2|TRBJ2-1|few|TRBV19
TGTGCCAGTAGTATAGGGGCCTCGGGACTAGCGGCCGGGTATGAGCAGTTCTTC
CASSIGASGLAAGYEQFF
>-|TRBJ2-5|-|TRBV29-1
TGCAGCGTTGAAGGTGACACGGATGCGATAGGGACCCAGTACTTC
CSVEGDTDAIGTQYF
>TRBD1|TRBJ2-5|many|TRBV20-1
TGCAGTGCTGGAAGACAGGGTGGGGAGACCCAGTACTTC
CSAGRQGGETQYF
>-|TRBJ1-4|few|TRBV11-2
TGTGCCAGCAGCTTAGGGCAGAATCTTAATGAAAAACTGTTTTTT
CASSLGQNLNEKLFF
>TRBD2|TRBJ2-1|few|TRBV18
TGTGCCAGCTCACCCCCCGGCCGGGGGGGAACCTACAATGAGCAGTTCTTC
CASSPPGRGGTYNEQFF
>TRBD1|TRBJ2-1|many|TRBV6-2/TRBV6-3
TGTGCCAGCAGTTATCGGGACAGGGGGCGGGTTCTCTCCTACAATGAGCAGTTCTTC
CASSYRDRGRVLSYNEQFF
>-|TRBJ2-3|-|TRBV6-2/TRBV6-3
TGTGCCAGCAGTAAATGGGAGGACAGCACAGATACGCAGTATTTT
CASSKWEDSTDTQYF
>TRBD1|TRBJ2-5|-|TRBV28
TGTGCCAGCAGTTCCTACACCCGGGACAGGGGGCGTGAGACCCAGTACTTC
CASSSYTRDRGRETQYF
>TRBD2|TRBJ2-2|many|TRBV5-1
TGCGCCAGCAAGGATAGCGGGACACCCGGGGAGCTGTTTTTT
CASKDSGTPGELFF
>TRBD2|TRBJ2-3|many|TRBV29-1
TGCAGCGTTATAACTAGCGACCGCACAGATACGCAGTATTTT
CSVITSDRTDTQYF
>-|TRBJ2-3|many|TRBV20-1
TGCAGTGCTAGAGATGGGGACCGCCAGTATTTT
CSARDGDRQYF
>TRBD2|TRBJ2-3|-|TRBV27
TGTGCCAGCAGTTTATTTTGGACTAGCGGGGAAAGCACAGATACGCAGTATTTT
CASSLFWTSGESTDTQYF
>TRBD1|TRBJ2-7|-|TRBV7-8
TGTGCCAGCAGGCACATGACAGGGGCCGACGAGCAGTACTTC
CASRHMTGADEQYF
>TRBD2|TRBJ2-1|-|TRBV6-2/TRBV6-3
TGTGCCAGCAGCCCCGGGTTGCCAGCGGGAATTTTCGGGGCCTACAATGAGCAGTTCTTC
CASSPGLPAGIFGAYNEQFF
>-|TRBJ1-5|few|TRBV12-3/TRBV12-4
TGTGCCAGCAGTTTCTTGGCAGGGAGCAATCAGCCCCAGCATTTT
CASSFLAGSNQPQHF
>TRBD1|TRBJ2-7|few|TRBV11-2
TGTGCCAGCAGCCCAAGGGGGCTATTGGAGCAGTACTTC
CASSPRGLLEQYF
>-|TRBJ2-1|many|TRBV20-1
TGCAGTGCTAGTACCCCCACTAGGGCGGTGATAGCTAATGAGCAGTTCTTC
CSASTPTRAVIANEQFF
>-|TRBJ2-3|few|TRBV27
TGTGCCAGCAGTTTAGTTGGAGGGATGTTGATGTATTTT
CASSLVGGMLMYF